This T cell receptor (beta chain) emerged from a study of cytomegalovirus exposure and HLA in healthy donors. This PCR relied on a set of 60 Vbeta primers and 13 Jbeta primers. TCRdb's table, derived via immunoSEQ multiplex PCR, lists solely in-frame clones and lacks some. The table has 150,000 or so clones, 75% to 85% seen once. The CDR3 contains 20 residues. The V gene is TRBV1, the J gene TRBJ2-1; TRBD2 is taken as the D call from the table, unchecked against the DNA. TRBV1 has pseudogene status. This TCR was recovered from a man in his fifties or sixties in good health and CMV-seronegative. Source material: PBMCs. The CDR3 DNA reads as TGCACCAGCAGCCAAGATTCCCTAGCGGGACAAATAACCTCTCCCAATGAGCAGTTCTTC. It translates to CTSSQDSLAGQITSPNEQFF.